The entry below gives a single T cell receptor beta chain sequence along with its context. Its antigen specificity is not known. The input lacks base qualities; no much larger clone sits a single base away. The entry originates in a study of tumour-infiltrating T cells in Burkitt lymphoma (TCRdb year 2020). At the level of the whole study: TCR repertoire data were correlated with clinical outcome; productive clonality predicted overall and progression-free survival, independent of established prognosticators including age at diagnosis.

To prepare the library, the immunoSEQ multiplex PCR assay was applied. TCRdb holds this immuneACCESS table with in-frame rearrangements only. Some clones are missing; in checked studies, unresolved V genes explain under half, and the rest has no known cause. The sample contains about 16,000 clones, more than 65% of them found a single time. The ten biggest clones cover 2.1% of the sample. V is clipped by 0 bases and J by 3 bases, and the sequence between their germline boundaries is 9 bases long. The germline V gene yields LGHNA for CDR1 and YSLEER for CDR2. The CDR3 measures 14 amino acids from cysteine to phenylalanine. Of the read, only the CDR3 DNA is kept; its 42 bases are in frame from base 1.

The sequence came from a human donor with diffuse large B-cell lymphoma. The chain is made from TRBV4-3 and TRBJ2-7; no D gene call is confident. Specimen: tumor tissue. This receptor has the CDR3 CASSQDLADYEQYF. The nucleotide sequence reads as follows: TGCGCCAGCAGCCAAGATTTGGCGGACTACGAGCAGTACTTC.